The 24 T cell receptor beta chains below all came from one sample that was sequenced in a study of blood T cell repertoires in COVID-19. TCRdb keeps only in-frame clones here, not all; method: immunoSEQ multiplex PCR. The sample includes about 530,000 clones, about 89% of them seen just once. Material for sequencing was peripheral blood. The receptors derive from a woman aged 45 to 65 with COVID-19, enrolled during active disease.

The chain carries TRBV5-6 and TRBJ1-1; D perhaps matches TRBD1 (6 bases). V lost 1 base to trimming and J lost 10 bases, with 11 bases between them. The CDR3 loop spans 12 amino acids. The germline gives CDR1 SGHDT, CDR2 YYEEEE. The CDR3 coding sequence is TGTGCCAGCAGCTTGCCAGGGGTGGGAGCTTTCTTT. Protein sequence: CASSLPGVGAFF.

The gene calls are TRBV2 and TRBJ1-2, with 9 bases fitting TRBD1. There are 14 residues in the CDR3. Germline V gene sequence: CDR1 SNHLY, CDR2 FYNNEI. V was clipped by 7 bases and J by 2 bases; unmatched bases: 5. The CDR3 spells CASTGTGRNYGYTF. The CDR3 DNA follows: TGTGCCAGCACAGGGACAGGGCGAAACTATGGCTACACCTTC.

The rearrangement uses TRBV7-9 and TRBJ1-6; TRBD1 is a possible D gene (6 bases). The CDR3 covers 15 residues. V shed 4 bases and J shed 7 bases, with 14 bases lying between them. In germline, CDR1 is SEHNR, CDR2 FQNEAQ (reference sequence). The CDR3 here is CASSSPTGLNSPLHF. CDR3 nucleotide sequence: TGTGCCAGCAGCTCCCCGACAGGACTGAATTCACCCCTCCACTTT.

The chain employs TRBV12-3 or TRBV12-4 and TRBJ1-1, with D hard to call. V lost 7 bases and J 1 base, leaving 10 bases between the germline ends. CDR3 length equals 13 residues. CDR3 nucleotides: TGTGCCAGCACGGCGAGGGAGAACACTGAAGCTTTCTTT. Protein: CASTARENTEAFF.

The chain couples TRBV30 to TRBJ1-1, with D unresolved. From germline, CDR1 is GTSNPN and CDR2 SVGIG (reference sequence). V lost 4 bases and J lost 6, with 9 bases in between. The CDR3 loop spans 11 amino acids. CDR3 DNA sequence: TGTGCCTGGACCCCTCTTTCTGAAGCTTTCTTT. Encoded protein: CAWTPLSEAFF.

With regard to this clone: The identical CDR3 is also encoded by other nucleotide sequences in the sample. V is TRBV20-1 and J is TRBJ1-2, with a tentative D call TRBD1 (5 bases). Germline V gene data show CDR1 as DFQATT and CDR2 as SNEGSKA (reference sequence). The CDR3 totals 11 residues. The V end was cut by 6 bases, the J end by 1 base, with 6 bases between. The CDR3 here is CSAGGNYGYTF. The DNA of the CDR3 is TGCAGTGCCGGGGGTAACTATGGCTACACCTTC.

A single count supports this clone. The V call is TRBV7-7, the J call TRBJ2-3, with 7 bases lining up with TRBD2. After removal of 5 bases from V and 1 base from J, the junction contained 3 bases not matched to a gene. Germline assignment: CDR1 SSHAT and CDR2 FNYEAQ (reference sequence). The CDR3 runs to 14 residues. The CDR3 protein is CASSQSGGTDTQYF. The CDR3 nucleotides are TGTGCCAGCAGCCAAAGCGGGGGCACAGATACGCAGTATTTT. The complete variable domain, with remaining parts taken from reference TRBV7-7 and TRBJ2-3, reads GAGVSQSPRYKVTKRGQDVTLRCDPISSHATLYWYQQALGQGPEFLTYFNYEAQPDKSGLPSDRFSAERPEGSISTLTIQRTEQRDSAMYRCASSQSGGTDTQYFGPGTRLTVL.

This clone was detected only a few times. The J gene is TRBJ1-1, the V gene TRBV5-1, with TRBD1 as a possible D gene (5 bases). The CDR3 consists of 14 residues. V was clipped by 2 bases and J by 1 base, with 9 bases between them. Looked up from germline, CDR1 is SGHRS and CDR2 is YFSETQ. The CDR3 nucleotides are TGCGCCAGCAGCTTTGCAGGGAAGAACACTGAAGCTTTCTTT. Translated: CASSFAGKNTEAFF.

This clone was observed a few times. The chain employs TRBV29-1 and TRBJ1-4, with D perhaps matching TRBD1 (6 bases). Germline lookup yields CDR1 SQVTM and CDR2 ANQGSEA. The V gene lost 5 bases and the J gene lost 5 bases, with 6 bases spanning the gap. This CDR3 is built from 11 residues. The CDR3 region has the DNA TGCAGCGTTCAGGGGAATGAAAAACTGTTTTTT. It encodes CSVQGNEKLFF.

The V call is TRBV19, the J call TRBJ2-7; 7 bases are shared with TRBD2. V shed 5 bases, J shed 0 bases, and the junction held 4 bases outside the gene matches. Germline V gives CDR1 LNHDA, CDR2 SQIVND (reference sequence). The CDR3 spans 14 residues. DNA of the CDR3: TGTGCCAGTAGTGGGAGGGGTAGCTCCTACGAGCAGTACTTC. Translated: CASSGRGSSYEQYF.

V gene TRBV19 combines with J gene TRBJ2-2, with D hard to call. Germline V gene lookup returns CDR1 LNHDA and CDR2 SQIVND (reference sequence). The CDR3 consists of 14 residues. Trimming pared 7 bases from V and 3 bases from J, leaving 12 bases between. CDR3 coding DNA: TGTGCCAGTACCCGGGTCCCTGACACCGGGGAGCTGTTTTTT. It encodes CASTRVPDTGELFF.

CDR3 protein: CASRPGQGGNEQFF. The CDR3 nucleotides are TGTGCCAGCAGACCCGGACAGGGCGGGAATGAGCAGTTCTTC. The genes are TRBV5-4 and TRBJ2-1, with 8 nucleotides matching TRBD1. The germline V gene encodes CDR1 SGHNT and CDR2 YYREEE (reference sequence). This CDR3 spans 14 amino acids. Trimming removed 5 bases from V and 7 bases from J; junction bases left unmatched: 8.

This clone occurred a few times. The CDR3 protein is CASSSDSNNYGYTF. CDR3 bases: TGTGCCAGTAGTTCCGACAGCAATAACTATGGCTACACCTTC. The chain has TRBV19 and TRBJ1-2, with D maybe TRBD1 (5 bases). Looked up from germline, CDR1 is LNHDA and CDR2 is SQIVND (reference sequence). The V end was cut by 5 bases, the J end by 1 base, with 11 bases between. The CDR3 consists of 14 residues.

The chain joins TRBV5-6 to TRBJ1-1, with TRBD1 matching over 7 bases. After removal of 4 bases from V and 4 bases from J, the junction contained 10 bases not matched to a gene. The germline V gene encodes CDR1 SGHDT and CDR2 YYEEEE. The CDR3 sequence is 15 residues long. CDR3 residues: CASSPFSGQITEAFF. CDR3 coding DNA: TGTGCCAGCAGCCCCTTCTCGGGACAGATCACTGAAGCTTTCTTT.

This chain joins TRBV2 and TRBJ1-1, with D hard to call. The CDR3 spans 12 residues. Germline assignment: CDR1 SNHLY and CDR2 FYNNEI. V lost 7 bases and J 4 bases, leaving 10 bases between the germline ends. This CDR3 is CASIIGSTEAFF. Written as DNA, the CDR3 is TGTGCCAGCATAATCGGGTCCACTGAAGCTTTCTTT. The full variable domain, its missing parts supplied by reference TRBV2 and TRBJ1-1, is EPEVTQTPSHQVTQMGQEVILRCVPISNHLYFYWYRQILGQKVEFLVSFYNNEISEKSEIFDDQFSVERPDGSNFTLKIRSTKLEDSAMYFCASIIGSTEAFFGQGTRLTVV.

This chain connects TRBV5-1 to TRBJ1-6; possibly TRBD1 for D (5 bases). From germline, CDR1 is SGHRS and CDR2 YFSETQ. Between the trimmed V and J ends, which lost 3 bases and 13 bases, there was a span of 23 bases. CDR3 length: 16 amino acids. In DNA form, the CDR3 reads TGCGCCAGCAGCTCGGGAGAGGGGAGCCAGGGATTCCCCCTCCACTTT. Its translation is CASSSGEGSQGFPLHF.

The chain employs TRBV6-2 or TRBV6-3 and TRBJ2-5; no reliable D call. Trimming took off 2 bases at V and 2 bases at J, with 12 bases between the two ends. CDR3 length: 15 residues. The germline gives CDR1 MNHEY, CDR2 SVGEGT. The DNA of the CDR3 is TGTGCCAGCAGTTACCTCCCACAGATACAAGAGACCCAGTACTTC. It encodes CASSYLPQIQETQYF.

The CDR3 DNA reads TGTGCCAGCTCACCGGGACACCTTACCTACGAGCAGTACTTC. It encodes CASSPGHLTYEQYF. V and J are TRBV18 and TRBJ2-7; a possible D gene is TRBD1 (6 bases). V was pared by 3 bases and J by 2 bases, with 11 bases between. The CDR3 has 14 amino acids. Germline values: CDR1 KGHSH, CDR2 LQKENI.

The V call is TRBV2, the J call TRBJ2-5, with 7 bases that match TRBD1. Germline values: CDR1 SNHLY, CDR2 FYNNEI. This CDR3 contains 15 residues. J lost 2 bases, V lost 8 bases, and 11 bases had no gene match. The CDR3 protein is CASVMTGNLQETQYF. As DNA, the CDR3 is TGTGCCAGCGTAATGACAGGGAATCTTCAAGAGACCCAGTACTTC.

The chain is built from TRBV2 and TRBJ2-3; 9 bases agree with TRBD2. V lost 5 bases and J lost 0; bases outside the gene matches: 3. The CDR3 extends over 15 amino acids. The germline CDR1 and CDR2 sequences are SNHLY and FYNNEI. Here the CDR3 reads CASSPSGASTDTQYF. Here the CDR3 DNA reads TGTGCCAGCAGTCCTAGCGGGGCGAGCACAGATACGCAGTATTTT.

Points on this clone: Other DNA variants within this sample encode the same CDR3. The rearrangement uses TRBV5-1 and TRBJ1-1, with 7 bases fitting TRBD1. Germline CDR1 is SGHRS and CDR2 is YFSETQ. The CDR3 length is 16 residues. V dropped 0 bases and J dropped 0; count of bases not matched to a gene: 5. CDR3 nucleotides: TGCGCCAGCAGCTTGGTGGCAGGGGGTCTGAACACTGAAGCTTTCTTT. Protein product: CASSLVAGGLNTEAFF.

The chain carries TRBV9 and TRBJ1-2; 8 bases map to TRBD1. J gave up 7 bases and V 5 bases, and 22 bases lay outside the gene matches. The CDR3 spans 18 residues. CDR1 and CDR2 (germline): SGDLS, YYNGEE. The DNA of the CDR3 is TGTGCCAGCAGACCGGGCCTTTTCGCGGGACAGGTTAGGGGTGGCTACACCTTC. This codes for CASRPGLFAGQVRGGYTF.

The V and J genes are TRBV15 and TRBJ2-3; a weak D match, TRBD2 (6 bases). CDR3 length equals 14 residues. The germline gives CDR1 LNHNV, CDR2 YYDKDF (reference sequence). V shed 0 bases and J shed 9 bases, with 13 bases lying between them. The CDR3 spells CATSRDPPGRTQYF. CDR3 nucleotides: TGTGCCACCAGCAGAGACCCGCCGGGGAGGACGCAGTATTTT.

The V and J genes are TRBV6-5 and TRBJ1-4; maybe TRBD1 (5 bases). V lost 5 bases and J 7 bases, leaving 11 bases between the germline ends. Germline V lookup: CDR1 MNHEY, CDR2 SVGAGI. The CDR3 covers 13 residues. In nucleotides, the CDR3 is TGTGCCAGCAGTCGGACACAAGTTGAAAAACTGTTTTTT. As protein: CASSRTQVEKLFF.